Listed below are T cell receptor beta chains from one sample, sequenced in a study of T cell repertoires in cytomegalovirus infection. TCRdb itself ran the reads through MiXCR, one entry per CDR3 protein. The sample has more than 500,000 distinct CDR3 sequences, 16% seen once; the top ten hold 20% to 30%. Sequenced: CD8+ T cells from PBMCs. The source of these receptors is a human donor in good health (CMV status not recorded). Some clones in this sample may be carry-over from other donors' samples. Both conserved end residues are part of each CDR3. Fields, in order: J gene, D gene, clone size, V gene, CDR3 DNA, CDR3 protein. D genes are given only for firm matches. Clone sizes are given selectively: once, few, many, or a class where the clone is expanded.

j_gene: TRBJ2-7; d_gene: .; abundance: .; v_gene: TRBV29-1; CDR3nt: TGCAGCGTTTTCTCCGGGGTTTCCTACGAGCAGTACTTC; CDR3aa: CSVFSGVSYEQYF
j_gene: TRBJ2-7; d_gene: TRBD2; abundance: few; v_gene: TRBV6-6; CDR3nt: TGTGCCAGCAGTCACCCCCCTAAGCGGGAGAGGTACGAGCAGTACTTC; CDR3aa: CASSHPPKRERYEQYF
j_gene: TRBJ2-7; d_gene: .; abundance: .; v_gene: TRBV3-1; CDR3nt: TGTGCCAGTGGGGATTGGGCCTACGAGCAGTACTTC; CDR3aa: CASGDWAYEQYF
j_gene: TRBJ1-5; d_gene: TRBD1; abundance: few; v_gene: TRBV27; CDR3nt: TGTGCCAGCAGTCCCATCTGGCAGGGGGCAAATCAGCCCCAGCATTTT; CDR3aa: CASSPIWQGANQPQHF
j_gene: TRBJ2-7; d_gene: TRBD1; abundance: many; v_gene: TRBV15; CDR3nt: TGTGCCACCAGCAGAGCTAGCCGGGACAGGGGTCGAGAAGAGCAGTACTTC; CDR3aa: CATSRASRDRGREEQYF
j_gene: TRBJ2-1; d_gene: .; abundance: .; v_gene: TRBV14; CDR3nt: TGTGCCAGCAGCCTAGCCAAGGGGCGGGTTGAGCAGTTCTTC; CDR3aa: CASSLAKGRVEQFF
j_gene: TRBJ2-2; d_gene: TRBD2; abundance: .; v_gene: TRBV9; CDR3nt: TGTGCCAGCAGCCTCCCGTTAGCGGGAGTGAACACCGGGGAGCTGTTTTTT; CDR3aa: CASSLPLAGVNTGELFF
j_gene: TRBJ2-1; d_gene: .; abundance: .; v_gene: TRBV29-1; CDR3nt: TGCAGCGTTGAAGATCTAGGGGGGTGGGGTTCCTACAATGAGCAGTTCTTC; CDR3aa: CSVEDLGGWGSYNEQFF
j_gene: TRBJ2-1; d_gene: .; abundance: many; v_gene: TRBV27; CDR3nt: TGTGCCAGCAGTTTGGGCCTAGCGTCCAGATACAATGAGCAGTTCTTC; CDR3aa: CASSLGLASRYNEQFF
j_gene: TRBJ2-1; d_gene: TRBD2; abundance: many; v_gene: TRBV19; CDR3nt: TGTGCCAGTAACTTCGTTGGGCGGGAGTCCTACAATGAGCAGTTCTTC; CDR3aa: CASNFVGRESYNEQFF
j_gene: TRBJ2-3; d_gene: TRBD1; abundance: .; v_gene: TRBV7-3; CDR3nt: TGTGCCACCGGACAGGGACAGGCTGCTAGCACAGATACGCAGTATTTT; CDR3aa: CATGQGQAASTDTQYF
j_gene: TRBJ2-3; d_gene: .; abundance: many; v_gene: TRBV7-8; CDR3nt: TGTGCCAGCAGCCCCTTAAGGGGGACCACTAGCACAGATACGCAGTATTTT; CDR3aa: CASSPLRGTTSTDTQYF
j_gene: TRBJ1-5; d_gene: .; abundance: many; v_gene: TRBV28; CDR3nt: TGTGCCAGCAGTCCCGGCTGGGTAGGGCAGCCCCAGCATTTT; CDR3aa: CASSPGWVGQPQHF
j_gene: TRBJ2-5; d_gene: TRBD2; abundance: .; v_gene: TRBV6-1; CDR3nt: TGTGCCAGCAGTGGAGGACTAGCGGGCCTACAAGAGACCCAGTACTTC; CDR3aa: CASSGGLAGLQETQYF
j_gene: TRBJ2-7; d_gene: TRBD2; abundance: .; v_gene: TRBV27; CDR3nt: TGTGCCAGCAGTTTATCAGGGCTAGCGGGAGAGCAGCAGTACTTC; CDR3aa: CASSLSGLAGEQQYF
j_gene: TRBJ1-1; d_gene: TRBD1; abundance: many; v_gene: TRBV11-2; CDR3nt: TGTGCCAGCACCCCGACAGGGGGGAACACTGAAGCTTTCTTT; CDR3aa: CASTPTGGNTEAFF
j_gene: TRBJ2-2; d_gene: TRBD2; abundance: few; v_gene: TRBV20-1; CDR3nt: TGCAGTGCTAGTAGCGGGAGAGCCGGGGAGCTGTTTTTT; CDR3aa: CSASSGRAGELFF
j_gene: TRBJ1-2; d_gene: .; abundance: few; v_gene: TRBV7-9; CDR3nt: TGTGCCAGCCCCCTTCTGTTGGGGGGCTACACCTTC; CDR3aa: CASPLLLGGYTF
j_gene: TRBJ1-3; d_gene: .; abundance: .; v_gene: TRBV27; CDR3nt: TGTGCCAGCAGTAGTATGGGGCTTACAGGCCGCTCTGGAAACACCATATATTTT; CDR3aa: CASSSMGLTGRSGNTIYF
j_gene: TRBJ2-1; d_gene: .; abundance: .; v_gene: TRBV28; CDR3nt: TGTGCCAGCACCCCCCACGGTGGGGCGGGCTACAATGAGCAGTTCTTC; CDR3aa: CASTPHGGAGYNEQFF
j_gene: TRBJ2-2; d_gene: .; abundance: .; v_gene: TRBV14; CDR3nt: TGTGCCAGCAGCCATTTACAGGCCTCCTCGAACACCGGGGAGCTGTTTTTT; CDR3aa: CASSHLQASSNTGELFF
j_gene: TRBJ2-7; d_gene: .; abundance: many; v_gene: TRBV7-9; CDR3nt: TGTGCCAGCAGCCCCCCGGTTGGAGTCCTTACCTACGAGCAGTACTTC; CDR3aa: CASSPPVGVLTYEQYF
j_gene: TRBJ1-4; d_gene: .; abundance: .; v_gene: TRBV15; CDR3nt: TGTGCCACCAGCAGAGATCGGGCAGGAGGGGGTGAAAAACTGTTTTTT; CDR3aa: CATSRDRAGGGEKLFF
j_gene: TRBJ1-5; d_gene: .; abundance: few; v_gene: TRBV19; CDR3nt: TGTGCCAGTAATTCCCGTGGTCAGCCCCAGCATTTT; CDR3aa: CASNSRGQPQHF
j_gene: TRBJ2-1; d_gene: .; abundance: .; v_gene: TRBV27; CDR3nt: TGTGCCAGCAGCCCTAGGGACTTTTCGAGCTCCTACAATGAGCAGTTCTTC; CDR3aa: CASSPRDFSSSYNEQFF
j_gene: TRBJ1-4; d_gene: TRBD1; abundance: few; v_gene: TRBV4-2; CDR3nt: TGTGCCAGCAGCTCGGACGGACAGGGGATCCCCACGGCTAATGAAAAACTGTTTTTT; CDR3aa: CASSSDGQGIPTANEKLFF
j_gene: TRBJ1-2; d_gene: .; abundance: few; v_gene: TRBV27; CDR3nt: TGTGCCAGCAGTCGCCAGCCCGGGACGACTAACTATGGCTACACCTTC; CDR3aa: CASSRQPGTTNYGYTF
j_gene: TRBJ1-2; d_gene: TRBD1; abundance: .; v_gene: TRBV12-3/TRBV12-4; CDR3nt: TGTGCCAGCATAGACAGGGTCTATGGCTACACCTTC; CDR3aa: CASIDRVYGYTF
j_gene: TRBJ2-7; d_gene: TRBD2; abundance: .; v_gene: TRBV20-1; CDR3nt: TGCAAGATGGCGGGGGGTCACCCCTACGAGCAGTACTTC; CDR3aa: CKMAGGHPYEQYF
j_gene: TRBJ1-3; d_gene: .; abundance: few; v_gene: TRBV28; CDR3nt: TGTGCCAGCACCCTCTATGGGCACCCGGGTTCCATATATTTT; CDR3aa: CASTLYGHPGSIYF
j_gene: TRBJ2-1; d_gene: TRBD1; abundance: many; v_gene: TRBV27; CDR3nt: TGTGCCAGCCTACCGGGGACAGGACTATACAATGAGCAGTTCTTC; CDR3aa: CASLPGTGLYNEQFF
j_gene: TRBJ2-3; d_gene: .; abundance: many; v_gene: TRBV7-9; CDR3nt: TGTGCCAGCAGCTTAATTAATGGAGAGACAGATACGCAGTATTTT; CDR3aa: CASSLINGETDTQYF